This entry concerns a single T cell receptor (beta chain). This entry comes from a study of blood T cell repertoires in COVID-19. Study as a whole: Some COVID-19 samples were acute and others convalescent; all came from the United States, Italy and Spain. In each case, the material was cDNA or gDNA derived from T cells, B-cell-depleted T cells, or PBMCs.

V lost 4 bases and J 4 bases, leaving 13 bases between the germline ends. The CDR3 extends over 14 amino acids. Looked up from germline, CDR1 is MNHEY and CDR2 is SMNVEV (reference sequence). In the study's own analysis: Reference gene primer amplification gave estimated nucleated cell counts. Profiling relied on immunoSEQ multiplex PCR, and the TCRdb table lists in-frame clones only, not all of them. V, J and clone size are those of that table, while D and trimming were read from the DNA. The data show 120,000 or so clones, 80% to 90% seen once. This TCR derives from an elderly man with active or convalescent COVID-19. The material sequenced was peripheral blood. The V call is TRBV27, the J call TRBJ1-1; D is possibly TRBD1 (5 bases). This CDR3 is CASSSLDSSTEAFF. The CDR3 region has the DNA TGTGCCAGCAGTTCCCTTGACAGTAGCACTGAAGCTTTCTTT.